This TCR beta chain comes out of a study of cytomegalovirus exposure and HLA in healthy donors. Overall study: The Caucasian-associated ancestry cluster contained more than 75% of the 300 to 450 genotyped donors.

Details on this clone: Its target is not known.

Per germline, CDR1 SGHAT and CDR2 FQNNGV. This CDR3 region has 15 residues. The germline V and J ends were trimmed by 3 bases and 2 bases, with 11 bases remaining between them. The study ran its PCR with 60 Vbeta and 13 Jbeta primers. Sequenced by immunoSEQ multiplex PCR; TCRdb stores in-frame clones only, minus some. Of 100,000 to 150,000 clones in the sample, 77% are singletons; the top ten hold 3.5% to 5%. General observations from the study: Common viral pathogens were later found to be apparently linked to several of the most significant clusters.

The V and J genes are TRBV11-2 and TRBJ2-4; D perhaps matches TRBD1 (5 bases). Sequencing was performed on PBMCs. This TCR was sampled from a male donor in good health and CMV-seropositive. The CDR3 sequence is CASSFRERSKNIQYF. Here the CDR3 DNA reads TGTGCCAGCAGCTTCAGGGAAAGGTCCAAAAACATTCAGTACTTC.